The present T cell receptor beta chain was sequenced within a study of radiotherapy plus CTLA-4 blockade in lung cancer. Study conclusions and caveats: Blood saw expansion of tumor-derived TCR clones after radiotherapy plus ipilimumab.

Participants had chemo-refractory metastatic non-small-cell lung cancer and were treated with focal radiation plus ipilimumab CTLA-4 blockade. Trimming took 0 bases from V and 5 from J; bases not matched to a gene: 10. This CDR3 contains 16 residues. Looked up from germline, CDR1 is SGHRS and CDR2 is YFSETQ. Clones were sequenced by immunoSEQ multiplex PCR, and TCRdb holds only the in-frame ones, with some missing. The sample contains approximately 50,000 clones, less than 90% of which appear only once. About this clone: Its antigen remains unknown.

V gene TRBV5-1 combines with J gene TRBJ2-7; TRBD2 matches at 8 bases. The TCR originated in a human donor with non-small cell lung cancer that progressed on radiotherapy plus ipilimumab. Some clones in this sample may be carry-over from other donors' samples. Specimen: peripheral blood, collected from a patient treated with radiotherapy plus ipilimumab. The CDR3 reads CASSLGHTGGPNEQYF. The CDR3 DNA is TGCGCCAGCAGCTTGGGTCATACGGGAGGGCCAAACGAGCAGTACTTC.